Given below is one T cell receptor (beta chain) in context. Its antigen remains undetermined. Within one base of it there is no much larger clone, and no base qualities were kept. At the DNA level, this CDR3 is encoded by other sequences in the same sample as well. This entry comes from a study of CD8+ T cells in alopecia areata (dated by TCRdb to between 2018 and 2020). Looking at the study overall: The treated patients took part in an open-label pilot trial in which moderate-to-severe alopecia areata was treated with oral tofacitinib at 5 to 10 mg twice daily. Patients stayed on tofacitinib for 6 to 18 months and then had 6 months of follow-up off drug so that delayed response and recurrence could be assessed. In treated patients, disease severity was measured using the SALT score, which gives the percentage of scalp surface area affected. High-throughput TCRbeta sequencing was used to examine T cell clonal expansion in alopecia areata in both the C3H/HeJ mouse model and human patients. On the human side, TCRbeta sequencing was run on scalp tissue and on sorted CD4+ and CD8+ peripheral blood T cells from healthy controls and from alopecia areata patients with either patchy or totalis/universalis disease. Biopsies were taken from tofacitinib-treated patients at baseline and again at 4 and 24 weeks into treatment, and several of those patients also had a later scalp biopsy. Scalp clonality was compared among normal scalp (n=4), patchy alopecia areata scalp (n=8), and alopecia totalis/universalis scalp (n=8). RNA was obtained with the PAXgene miRNA kit for fixed scalp, the miRNeasy kit for PBMCs, and the RNeasy kit for mouse skin. TCRbeta CDR3 regions were amplified by immunoSEQ multiplex PCR with 35 Vbeta forward and 13 Jbeta reverse primers. Here is what the overall study found, with its caveats: Shared TCR sequences between patients were less evident than in mice, which may be partly attributable to HLA diversity in the patient population. Scalp TCR repertoire analysis is complicated because resident alphabeta T cells in normal human skin are also sequenced, whereas mouse skin is dominated by gammadelta T cells. With tofacitinib, both scalp clonality and the number of expanded CD8+ clones among the top 100 scalp clones went down significantly. Compared with normal scalp, lesional scalp had higher clonality and more expanded CD8+ clones, particularly in alopecia totalis/universalis, a pattern that suggests antigenic drive. During tofacitinib treatment, many expanded lesional clones stuck around in both scalp and blood, and this persistence may partly explain why relapse happens after treatment is stopped. Because the treated cohort was small and had just a single nonresponder, larger studies are needed to establish links between baseline CD8+ expansion and response.

Library prep was done by the immunoSEQ multiplex PCR assay. For TCR sequencing, RNA was extracted from every sample and reverse transcribed into cDNA to serve as template. SuperScript III was used to make first-strand cDNA, primed with a 2:1 mix of oligo-dT and random hexamers. A synthetic immune receptor repertoire was used to assess amplification bias, and residual bias was removed computationally. Per the authors' processing: Raw reads were preprocessed for error removal, and CDR3 was defined according to IMGT conventions as running from the conserved cysteine to phenylalanine. To get clonality, Shannon entropy was normalized by log2 of the number of productive unique TCRs and the result was subtracted from 1. Whether each scalp clone was CD4 or CD8 was inferred by checking scalp TCRbeta sequences against the CD4 and CD8 repertoires from sorted blood. Entries here come from immuneACCESS through TCRdb and include only in-frame sequences with V and J called. Some clones fail to appear in such tables; in the studies checked, an unresolved V gene covers under half of the shortfall, and the cause of the remainder is unknown. D and trimming come from the DNA, and the V and J calls and clone size come from that table. In all, the sample holds around 270,000 clones, and roughly 60% of those were seen once. The ten largest clonotypes hold around 1.7% of the sample.

The label giving this sample's time point can be read as: 20 to 30 weeks on oral tofacitinib. The treatment or condition label of this sample denotes: oral pan-JAK inhibitor, 5-10 mg twice daily. Lesional scalp punch biopsies and peripheral blood were obtained from alopecia areata patients. PBMCs were isolated by density centrifugation and stained for CD3, CD4 and CD8, after which CD4+ and CD8+ T cells were sorted on a FACSAria. This specimen was CD4+ T cells sorted from blood, taken at week 24, from a patient treated with tofacitinib. This sequence was found in a human donor with alopecia areata.

The CDR3 protein is CASSLLAGEETQYF. The DNA sequence is given as TGTGCCAGCAGTTTACTAGCGGGGGAAGAGACCCAGTACTTC. The rearrangement combines TRBV7-9 with TRBJ2-5, and 11 junction bases match TRBD2. Based on the germline V gene (reference sequence), the CDR1 and CDR2 sequences are SEHNR and FQNEAQ. Trimmed from V: 6 bases; trimmed from J: 3 bases; junction bases lacking a gene match: 3. Inclusive of the bounding cysteine and phenylalanine, the CDR3 is 14 residues long. Only the CDR3 DNA is retained, 42 bases long and in frame from the first base. The reference TRBV7-9 and TRBJ2-5 proteins fill in what lies around the CDR3, so the full variable domain reads DTGVSQNPRHKITKRGQNVTFRCDPISEHNRLYWYRQTLGQGPEFLTYFQNEAQLEKSRLLSDRFSAERPKGSFSTLEIQRTEQGDSAMYLCASSLLAGEETQYFGPGTRLLVL.